Included here is one T cell receptor beta chain sequence, with context. This entry is derived from a study of T cell responses to AZD1222 COVID-19 vaccine. The CDR3 sequence is 15 residues long. Looked up from germline, CDR1 is SGHTS and CDR2 is YDEGEE. V gave up 0 bases and J gave up 4 bases; unmatched junction bases: 2. Here immunoSEQ multiplex PCR was the method, and the copy in TCRdb shows in-frame clones only, minus some. Among 170,000 or so clones, just under 95% were seen once, and the ten largest hold approximately 1%. The gene calls are TRBV5-8 and TRBJ2-2; 8 bases match TRBD1. This TCR was recovered from an adult in good health. Sequencing used peripheral blood, obtained on day 0 of AZD1222 vaccination. The CDR3 region has the DNA TGTGCCAGCAGCTTGGGACAGGGGCCCACCGGGGAGCTGTTTTTT. This encodes CASSLGQGPTGELFF.